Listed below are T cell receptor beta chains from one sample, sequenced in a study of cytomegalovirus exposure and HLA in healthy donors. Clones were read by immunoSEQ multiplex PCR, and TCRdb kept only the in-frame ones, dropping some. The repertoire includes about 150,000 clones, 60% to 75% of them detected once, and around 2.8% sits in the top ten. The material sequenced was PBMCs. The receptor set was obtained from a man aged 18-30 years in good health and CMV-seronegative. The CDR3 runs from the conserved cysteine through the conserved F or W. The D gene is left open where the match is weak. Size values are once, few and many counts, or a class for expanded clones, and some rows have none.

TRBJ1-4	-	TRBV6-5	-	TGTGCCAGCACCCGGGTAGCAACTAATGAAAAACTGTTTTTT	CASTRVATNEKLFF
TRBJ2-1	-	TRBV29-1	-	TGCAGCGGACAGATCAACAATGAGCAGTTCTTC	CSGQINNEQFF
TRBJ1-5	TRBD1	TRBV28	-	TGTGCCAGCAGTCTTTGGGACAGTAGCAATCAGCCCCAGCATTTT	CASSLWDSSNQPQHF
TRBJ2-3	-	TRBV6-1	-	TGTGCCAGCAGTGTACCCCTACTCCCGGGGGGCGGAGATACGCAGTATTTT	CASSVPLLPGGGDTQYF
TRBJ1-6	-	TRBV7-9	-	TGTGCCAGCAGCGATAGCTTTTCACCCCTCCACTTT	CASSDSFSPLHF
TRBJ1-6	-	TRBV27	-	TGTGCCAGCAGTTTATTACCCGGGCCCCTCCACTTT	CASSLLPGPLHF
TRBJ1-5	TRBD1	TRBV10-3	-	TGTGCCATCAGTGAAGGGGGACAGGGGTTCCAGCCCCAGCATTTT	CAISEGGQGFQPQHF
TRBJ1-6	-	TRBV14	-	TGTGCCAGCAGCCAGGGTACGAGGGATTCACCCCTCCACTTT	CASSQGTRDSPLHF
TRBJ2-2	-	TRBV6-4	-	TGTGCCAGCAGTGACTCCTCCACCGGGGAGCTGTTTTTT	CASSDSSTGELFF
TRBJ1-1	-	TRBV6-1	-	TGTGCCAGCAGTGAAGAGACAGTGAACACTGAAGCTTTCTTT	CASSEETVNTEAFF
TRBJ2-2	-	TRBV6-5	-	TGTGCCAGCAGTTACGGTCAGCCCCAGGCCACCGGGGAGCTGTTTTTT	CASSYGQPQATGELFF
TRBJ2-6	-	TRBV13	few	TGTGCCAGCAGCACTTTGAACAGGGCTGGGGCCAACGGCCTGACTTTC	CASSTLNRAGANGLTF
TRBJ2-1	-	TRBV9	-	TGTGCCAGCAGCCCGGGGGTGGAAAATGAGCAGTTCTTC	CASSPGVENEQFF
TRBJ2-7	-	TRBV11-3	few	TGTGCCAGCAGCTTAGTGGGAGGCGAGCAGTACTTC	CASSLVGGEQYF
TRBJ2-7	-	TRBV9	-	TGTGCCAGCAGCCCGGGGGGCCACGAGCAGTACTTC	CASSPGGHEQYF
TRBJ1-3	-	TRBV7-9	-	TGTGCCAGCAGCCCCGCAGGTTCTGGAAACACCATATATTTT	CASSPAGSGNTIYF
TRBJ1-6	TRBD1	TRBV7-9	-	TGTGCCAGCAGCTTAACCGTTCAGGGGGCTGATTCACCCCTCCACTTT	CASSLTVQGADSPLHF
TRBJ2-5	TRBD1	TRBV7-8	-	TGTGCCAGCAGCTTAGGGGGACAGCAAGAGACCCAGTACTTC	CASSLGGQQETQYF
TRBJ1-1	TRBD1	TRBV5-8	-	TGTGCCAGCTCCGAGAGGACAGGGGTTTCCACTGAAGCTTTCTTT	CASSERTGVSTEAFF
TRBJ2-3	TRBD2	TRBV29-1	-	TGCAGCGTTGAAGGCGCTAGCGGGGTCACAGATACGCAGTATTTT	CSVEGASGVTDTQYF
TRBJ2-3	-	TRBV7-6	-	TGTGCCAGCAGCTTACTAGGGGGGGGGACAGATACGCAGTATTTT	CASSLLGGGTDTQYF
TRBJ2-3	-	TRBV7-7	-	TGTGCTAGCAGCTTACGGGGATTCACAGATACGCAGTATTTT	CASSLRGFTDTQYF
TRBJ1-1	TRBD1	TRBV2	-	TGTGCCAGCACCTGGGACAGCACTACTGAAGCTTTCTTT	CASTWDSTTEAFF
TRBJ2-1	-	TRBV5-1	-	TGCGCCAGCAGCTTGGTGGGGGGCTCCTACAATGAGCAGTTCTTC	CASSLVGGSYNEQFF
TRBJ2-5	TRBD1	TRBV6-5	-	TGTGCCAGCAGTGTCTATTCAGGGGGCCAAGAGACCCAGTACTTC	CASSVYSGGQETQYF
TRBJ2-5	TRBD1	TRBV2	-	TGTGCCAGCGGGACAGGGGGACAAGAGACCCAGTACTTC	CASGTGGQETQYF
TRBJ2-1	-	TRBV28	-	TGTGGAACAGCCGGGGACTTCTACAATGAGCAGTTCTTC	CGTAGDFYNEQFF
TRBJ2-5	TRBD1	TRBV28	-	TGTGCCAGCAGTATCTACCCGACAGGGTTAGAGACCCAGTACTTC	CASSIYPTGLETQYF
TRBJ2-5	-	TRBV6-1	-	TGTGCCAGCAGGAACCGGACAGACCAAGAGACCCAGTACTTC	CASRNRTDQETQYF
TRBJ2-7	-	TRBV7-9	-	TGTGCCAGCAGCTTAGCGACGACAGGGAGGATCGAGCAGTACTTC	CASSLATTGRIEQYF
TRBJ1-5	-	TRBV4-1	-	TGCGCCAGCAGCCAAGAGCTCCTCAGGCAGCCCCAGCATTTT	CASSQELLRQPQHF
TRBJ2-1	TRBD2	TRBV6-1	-	TGTGCCAGCAGTGAACCCTTCGGGCGGGGGGGCCGTCATGAGCAGTTCTTC	CASSEPFGRGGRHEQFF
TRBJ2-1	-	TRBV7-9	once	TGTGCCAGCAGCACAATCAGGTCCCCCTACAATGAGCAGTTCTTC	CASSTIRSPYNEQFF
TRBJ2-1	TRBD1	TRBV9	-	TGTGCCAGCAGCCGAGGACAGGGAGCGTATAATGAGCAGTTCTTC	CASSRGQGAYNEQFF
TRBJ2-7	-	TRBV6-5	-	TGTGCCAGCAGTTACCTCGGACAGCCCTACGAGCAGTACTTC	CASSYLGQPYEQYF
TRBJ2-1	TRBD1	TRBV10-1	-	TGCGCCAGCAGTGGGACAGGGTACAATGAGCAGTTCTTC	CASSGTGYNEQFF
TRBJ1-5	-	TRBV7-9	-	TGTGCCAGCAGCCCCCCCCACGGGGGCAATCAGCCCCAGCATTTT	CASSPPHGGNQPQHF
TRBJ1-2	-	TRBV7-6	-	TGTGCCAGCAGCTTACAGGGTGCGCAATGGGGCTACACCTTC	CASSLQGAQWGYTF
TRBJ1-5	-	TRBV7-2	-	TGTGCCAGCAGCTTGACAGATAATCAGCCCCAGCATTTT	CASSLTDNQPQHF
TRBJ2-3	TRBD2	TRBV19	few	TGTGCCAGTATACCTAGCGGGGGATACACAGATACGCAGTATTTT	CASIPSGGYTDTQYF
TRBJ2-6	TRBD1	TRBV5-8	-	TGTGCCAGCAGCCCGGGGACAGACTCTGGGGCCAACGTCCTGACTTTC	CASSPGTDSGANVLTF
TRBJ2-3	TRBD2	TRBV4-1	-	TGCGCCAGCAGCCAAGGTCGGGAGGACACAGATACGCAGTATTTT	CASSQGREDTDTQYF